Following are 10 T cell receptor beta chains from one sample sequenced in a study of immune evolution from preneoplasia to lung adenocarcinoma. Sequenced by immunoSEQ multiplex PCR; TCRdb stores in-frame clones only, minus some. Altogether 9,000 to 10,000 clones are present, around 79% being singletons, with the ten largest covering approximately 10%. The material sequenced was FFPE minimally invasive lung adenocarcinoma tissue. These receptors were obtained from a donor aged 70 or over with lung adenocarcinoma.

The chain is built from TRBV11-2 and TRBJ1-1; TRBD1 matches 10 bases. The ends lost 5 bases at V and 6 bases at J; junction bases unmatched: 6. The CDR3 is 14 amino acids. Germline V gene data show CDR1 as SGHAT and CDR2 as FQNNGV. The CDR3 is CASSPGQGFPEAFF. The CDR3 DNA reads as TGTGCCAGCAGCCCGGGACAGGGGTTTCCTGAAGCTTTCTTT.

The chain joins TRBV10-3 to TRBJ2-2; TRBD1 agrees at 10 bases. Looked up from germline, CDR1 is ENHRY and CDR2 is SYGVKD. The CDR3 spans 14 residues. V gave up 11 bases and J gave up 4 bases; unmatched junction bases: 7. The chain's CDR3 is CASRDRGATGELFF. CDR3 nucleotides: TGTGCCTCCCGGGACAGGGGCGCCACCGGGGAGCTGTTTTTT.

This chain joins TRBV10-1 and TRBJ2-1, with 11 nucleotides matching TRBD2. Trimming at V came to 0 bases and at J to 4 bases, leaving 2 bases not matched to a gene. This CDR3 region has 16 residues. Germline CDR1 and CDR2: WNHNN and SYGVQD (reference sequence). This CDR3 reads CASSESLAGGYNEQFF. The CDR3 DNA is TGCGCCAGCAGTGAGTCTCTAGCGGGAGGATACAATGAGCAGTTCTTC.

The rearrangement uses TRBV28 and TRBJ2-7; TRBD1 matches at 9 bases. The CDR3 totals 14 residues. Germline assignment: CDR1 MDHEN and CDR2 SYDVKM. V shed 10 bases and J 8 bases; nucleotides not matched to a gene: 15. The CDR3 nucleotides read TGTGCCATCGGGGGGCCCGGGACAGGGAGGAAGCAGTACTTC. Encoded protein: CAIGGPGTGRKQYF.

The J gene is TRBJ2-2, the V gene TRBV18, with 8 bases lining up with TRBD1. CDR3 size: 17 residues. Germline V gives CDR1 KGHSH, CDR2 LQKENI. Germline trimming cut 2 bases from V and 5 bases from J; bases unmatched to any gene: 10. In nucleotides, the CDR3 is TGTGCCAGCTCACCAAGCCAGTCAAACAGGGGGACCGGGGAGCTGTTTTTT. It codes for CASSPSQSNRGTGELFF.

The rearrangement uses TRBV29-1 and TRBJ1-2, with TRBD1 matching over 7 bases. The V and J ends lost 5 bases and 5 bases, in that order; junction bases with no gene match: 17. Per the germline V gene, CDR1 is SQVTM and CDR2 is ANQGSEA. The CDR3 totals 16 residues. CDR3 sequence: CSVLFSPATGWYGYTF. CDR3 coding DNA: TGCAGCGTTCTCTTCAGCCCCGCGACAGGGTGGTATGGCTACACCTTC.

In this sample, this clone turned up once. The V call is TRBV30, the J call TRBJ1-1; 10 nucleotides line up with TRBD1. V trimming: 0 bases; J trimming: 13 bases; junction bases outside the gene matches: 14. This CDR3 comprises 15 residues. CDR1 is GTSNPN, CDR2 SVGIG, per germline (reference sequence). CDR3 region: CAWSVGQGEGTLVFF. The CDR3 region has the DNA TGTGCCTGGAGTGTTGGACAGGGGGAGGGCACGTTAGTTTTCTTT.

This clone showed up just a few times. The V and J genes are TRBV6-1 and TRBJ2-1, with unresolved D. V was trimmed by 0 bases and J by 5 bases, leaving 2 bases between them. CDR1 and CDR2 from the germline V gene are MNHNS and SASEGT. This CDR3 is 12 amino acids long. The CDR3 loop reads CASSEAHNEQFF. Here the CDR3 DNA reads TGTGCCAGCAGTGAAGCGCACAATGAGCAGTTCTTC.

This chain connects TRBV6-1 to TRBJ2-5; perhaps TRBD2 as D (5 bases). The J call is doubtful: the DNA matches TRBJ2-7 better. CDR1 MNHNS and CDR2 SASEGT come from the germline V gene. CDR3 length: 13 residues. CDR3 loop: CASSVREGNEQYF. In DNA, the CDR3 is TGTGCCAGCAGTGTACGGGAAGGGAACGAGCAGTACTTC.

The V gene is TRBV28, the J gene TRBJ2-7, with 10 bases matching TRBD2. Germline CDR1 is MDHEN and CDR2 is SYDVKM. The V gene end was trimmed by 6 bases and the J gene end by 0 bases; junction bases not matched to a gene: 2. CDR3 length: 14 amino acids. CDR3 sequence: CASRVAGGSYEQYF. The CDR3 DNA reads as TGTGCCAGCAGGGTAGCGGGAGGCTCCTACGAGCAGTACTTC.